The rows below give T cell receptor beta chains drawn from one sample of a study of blood T cell repertoires in COVID-19. The repertoire was sequenced with immunoSEQ multiplex PCR; TCRdb's copy has only in-frame clones and lacks some. The repertoire has approximately 84,000 clones, around four fifths of them found once; the top ten carry 11%. Sequenced material: peripheral blood. These receptors were collected from a human donor in a cohort sampled during active COVID-19. Each CDR3 is given with its conserved first and last residue. Fields, in order: D gene, V gene, clone size, J gene, CDR3 DNA, CDR3 protein. The D gene is left open where the match is weak. Rows give clone size only sometimes, using once, few, many, or a class for an expanded clone.

>.|TRBV6-6|once|TRBJ1-3
TGTGCCAGCAGTACCCGGAGGGGAAACACCATATATTTT
CASSTRRGNTIYF
>.|TRBV24-1|once|TRBJ2-1
TGTGCCACCAGCAGGTCAGGGGCGCAGATTGAGCAGTTCTTC
CATSRSGAQIEQFF
>.|TRBV19|.|TRBJ1-2
TGTGCCAGTAGTATAGATCCAGGGATCTATGGCTACACCTTC
CASSIDPGIYGYTF
>.|TRBV10-3|few|TRBJ1-5
TGTGCCATCAGTGAAGGGACTTTTAGCAATCAGCCCCAGCATTTT
CAISEGTFSNQPQHF
>.|TRBV5-6|.|TRBJ1-5
TGTGCCAGCAGCTTATCTCCCTCAGGGATAGGTCAGCCCCAGCATTTT
CASSLSPSGIGQPQHF
>.|TRBV28|.|TRBJ2-7
TGTGCCAGCACCTCACAGGGCAGGGATGAGCAGTACTTC
CASTSQGRDEQYF
>.|TRBV6-2/TRBV6-3|.|TRBJ1-6
TGTGCCAGCAACCCCCCGGGGGGGAATTCACCCCTCCACTTT
CASNPPGGNSPLHF
>.|TRBV2|once|TRBJ2-6
TGTGCCAGCAGTCTACAGGGCTCTGGGGCCAACGTCCTGACTTTC
CASSLQGSGANVLTF
>.|TRBV24-1|.|TRBJ1-5
TGTGCCGCCAGTGAACTTTATAGCAATCAGCCCCAGCATTTT
CAASELYSNQPQHF
>.|TRBV28|.|TRBJ2-1
TGTGCCAGCGTTCGGGAATACTACAATGAGCAGTTCTTC
CASVREYYNEQFF
>TRBD1|TRBV28|.|TRBJ1-1
TGTGCCAGCCTTCGGACAGGGGAAGTATATTTTTCAGGCCCCCAAGCTTTCTTT
CASLRTGEVYFSGPQAFF
>TRBD2|TRBV6-6|.|TRBJ2-1
TGTGCCAGCAAAGACAGGACTAGCGGGAGGGATGAGCAGTTCTTC
CASKDRTSGRDEQFF
>.|TRBV5-1|.|TRBJ2-7
TGCGCCAGCGCCCTATGGGGGGGCAACGAGCAGTACTTC
CASALWGGNEQYF
>.|TRBV4-3|.|TRBJ2-7
TGCGCCAGCAGTCGGGGATGGGGCGGGGAAACCTACGAGCAGTACTTC
CASSRGWGGETYEQYF
>TRBD2|TRBV6-4|.|TRBJ2-3
TGTGCCAGCAGATCACTAGCGGGAGGGCCGACAGATACGCAGTATTTT
CASRSLAGGPTDTQYF
>TRBD1|TRBV5-1|.|TRBJ2-1
TGCGCCAGCAGCCGGATCGGGACAGGGTACAATGAGCAGTTCTTC
CASSRIGTGYNEQFF
>TRBD1|TRBV9|.|TRBJ2-1
TGTGCCAGCAGCGGCCCCGGGACAGTCATCAATGAGCAGTTCTTC
CASSGPGTVINEQFF
>.|TRBV12-5|.|TRBJ1-1
TGTGCTAGTGGTTTGGCCCCAGGCCATGAAGCTTTCTTT
CASGLAPGHEAFF
>.|TRBV9|.|TRBJ2-5
TGTGCCAGCAGCGTAGCCGGGAGAGTGGAGACCCAGTACTTC
CASSVAGRVETQYF
>.|TRBV2|.|TRBJ2-5
TGTGCCAGCAGTACCGGACTAATCCAAGAGACCCAGTACTTC
CASSTGLIQETQYF
>TRBD1|TRBV5-1|.|TRBJ2-2
TGCGCCAGCAGCCGAGGGACAGGGGACACCGGGGAGCTGTTTTTT
CASSRGTGDTGELFF
>TRBD2|TRBV23-1|.|TRBJ2-3
TGCGCCAGCAGTCAATGGGTAGGGACTAGCGGGACAGATACGCAGTATTTT
CASSQWVGTSGTDTQYF
>.|TRBV28|.|TRBJ1-6
TGTGCCAGCAGTTCGGGGTGGAATTCACCCCTCCACTTT
CASSSGWNSPLHF
>.|TRBV6-5|few|TRBJ2-5
TGTGCCAGCAGTCGCGGGGTGGGAGAGACCCAGTACTTC
CASSRGVGETQYF
>.|TRBV4-3|.|TRBJ2-5
TGCGCCAGCAGCCGGGGAGGAGATAGCCAAGAGACCCAGTACTTC
CASSRGGDSQETQYF
>TRBD2|TRBV24-1|.|TRBJ2-3
TGTGCCACCAGTGATCGACTAGCGGCAAGCACAGATACGCAGTATTTT
CATSDRLAASTDTQYF
>.|TRBV3-1/TRBV3-2|once|TRBJ2-7
TGTGCCAGCAGCCAAGACCTAGTCTCCTACGAGCAGTACTTC
CASSQDLVSYEQYF
>.|TRBV19|.|TRBJ1-2
TGTGCCAGTAGTGCGCAGGGGCCGTCTAACTATGGCTACACCTTC
CASSAQGPSNYGYTF
>.|TRBV25-1|.|TRBJ1-4
TGTGCCAGCAGTGAATTCAGGGGAACTAATGAAAAACTGTTTTTT
CASSEFRGTNEKLFF
>.|TRBV29-1|.|TRBJ2-6
TGCAGCGTTGAAAGATTATCTGGAGGTCTAAGCAACGTCCTGACTTTC
CSVERLSGGLSNVLTF
>TRBD2|TRBV15|.|TRBJ2-2
TGTGCCACCAGGAGCGGGGGCACCACCGGGGAGCTGTTTTTT
CATRSGGTTGELFF
>TRBD2|TRBV11-1|.|TRBJ2-7
TGTGCCAGCAGCCCCACTAGCGGCCCCTACGAGCAGTACTTC
CASSPTSGPYEQYF
>.|TRBV30|.|TRBJ2-5
TGTGCCTGGAGACCAAACCGGGGGAGGTTCCAAGAGACCCAGTACTTC
CAWRPNRGRFQETQYF
>.|TRBV24-1|few|TRBJ2-6
TGTGCCACCAGCGCAGGGGGGTTAGGCTCTGGGGCCAACGTCCTGACTTTC
CATSAGGLGSGANVLTF
>TRBD1|TRBV6-6|.|TRBJ1-5
TGTGCCAGCAGTTACTCGGGACAGTCAAATCAGCCCCAGCATTTT
CASSYSGQSNQPQHF
>.|TRBV7-2|.|TRBJ1-2
TGTGCCAGCAGCTTAGGTGGCCAGGATCCCTATGGCTACACCTTC
CASSLGGQDPYGYTF
>TRBD1|TRBV5-1|.|TRBJ2-5
TGCGCCAGCAGTCGACAAATGCAGGGGGTGCTTGAGACCCAGTACTTC
CASSRQMQGVLETQYF
>.|TRBV19|few|TRBJ1-5
TGTGCCTCTGGGCGTGATAGCAATCAGCCCCAGCATTTT
CASGRDSNQPQHF
>.|TRBV7-9|.|TRBJ2-7
TGTGCCAGCAGCGTCCTCCCCTACGAGCAGTACTTC
CASSVLPYEQYF
>.|TRBV29-1|.|TRBJ1-2
TGCAGCGTTGAAGATCTTGGCGGCAGATTGTTGCGGGGCTACACCTTC
CSVEDLGGRLLRGYTF
>TRBD2|TRBV15|.|TRBJ2-5
TGTGCCACCAGCAAGACTAGCGGGGGGGCCTTAGGTGGGCAAGAGACCCAGTACTTC
CATSKTSGGALGGQETQYF
>.|TRBV29-1|.|TRBJ1-1
TGCAGCGTTGGGGGGGGCACTGAAGCTTTCTTT
CSVGGGTEAFF
>TRBD2|TRBV28|.|TRBJ2-7
TGTGCCAGCAGTTTATTAATAGCGGGAAGCCTGGACGAGCAGTACTTC
CASSLLIAGSLDEQYF
>TRBD1|TRBV6-1|.|TRBJ1-6
TGTGCCAGCAGTGAAACTCGGGACAGTTATAATTCACCCCTCCACTTT
CASSETRDSYNSPLHF
>TRBD1|TRBV7-3|once|TRBJ2-3
TGTGCCAGCAGCCCCGGGACAGGGACAGATACGCAGTATTTT
CASSPGTGTDTQYF
>TRBD1|TRBV5-8|.|TRBJ2-1
TGTGCCAGCAGCTATCGGACAGGGGGGAATGAGCAGTTCTTC
CASSYRTGGNEQFF
>.|TRBV18|few|TRBJ1-1
TGTGCCAGCTCACCGAGGGCAAGGACTGAAGCTTTCTTT
CASSPRARTEAFF
>.|TRBV30|.|TRBJ1-6
TGTGCCTGGAGTGCGTCAGGCGAAACCCCCCTCCACTTT
CAWSASGETPLHF
>.|TRBV7-9|.|TRBJ1-1
TGTGCCAGCAGCTTCCACAGGGTCGGCGCTGAAGCTTTCTTT
CASSFHRVGAEAFF
>.|TRBV2|.|TRBJ2-7
TGTGCCAGCAGCGACAGAACCCGACGACCCTACGAGCAGTACTTC
CASSDRTRRPYEQYF
>TRBD1|TRBV18|.|TRBJ2-7
TGTGCCAGCTCACCTTACAGGGGAACCTACGAGCAGTACTTC
CASSPYRGTYEQYF
>TRBD1|TRBV10-3|.|TRBJ2-7
TGTGCCATCAGTGACTCGGACAGGGCCTTCTACGAGCAGTACTTC
CAISDSDRAFYEQYF
>TRBD2|TRBV7-2|.|TRBJ2-1
TGTGCCAGCAGCTTAGCGGCTAGCGGGGGGTGGAATGAGCAGTTCTTC
CASSLAASGGWNEQFF
>.|TRBV6-1|.|TRBJ1-2
TGTGCCAGCAGTGAAGCGGGGGGGGCAGTCTATGGCTACACCTTC
CASSEAGGAVYGYTF
>.|TRBV6-5|.|TRBJ1-5
TGTGCCAGCAGTACAGGGTTGGGTCAGCCCCAGCATTTT
CASSTGLGQPQHF